One TCR beta chain is described in this entry. Trimming stripped 8 bases from V and 1 base from J, with 14 bases between. Germline loops: CDR1 SEHNR, CDR2 FQNEAQ (reference sequence). The CDR3 has 14 amino acids. Profiled with immunoSEQ multiplex PCR; TCRdb holds only in-frame clones, not every one. Here the sample spans under 30,000 clones, over 80% being singletons. This sample is part of a study of lymphopenia after photon versus proton radiotherapy. Material: peripheral blood, obtained from a patient treated with proton-based radiotherapy. This TCR was sampled from a woman aged 55-75 years with cholangiocarcinoma. Some clones in this sample may be carry-over from other donors' samples. The J gene is TRBJ1-1, the V gene TRBV7-9; D possibly corresponds to TRBD1 (6 bases). CDR3 region: CASRAQGTNTEAFF. The CDR3 DNA reads as TGTGCCAGCCGAGCCCAGGGGACGAACACTGAAGCTTTCTTT. The full variable domain, in which reference TRBV7-9 and TRBJ1-1 provide the parts outside the CDR3, is DTGVSQNPRHKITKRGQNVTFRCDPISEHNRLYWYRQTLGQGPEFLTYFQNEAQLEKSRLLSDRFSAERPKGSFSTLEIQRTEQGDSAMYLCASRAQGTNTEAFFGQGTRLTVV.